This T cell receptor (beta chain) was obtained from a study of blood T cell repertoires in COVID-19. In assigning cohorts, the study relied on participant-reported clinical history. Two negative PCRs, clearance, or symptom resolution had been documented for recovered Cohort 3 donors. Original processing methods: Reference gene primers were amplified, and this amplification served to estimate nucleated cell counts. The assay was immunoSEQ multiplex PCR, and TCRdb's table has in-frame clones only and misses some. Clone size and V and J calls were adopted from that table, with D and trimming inferred from the DNA. The table shows 100,000 or so clones, with 86% occurring only once. The CDR3 loop spans 17 amino acids. V shed 1 base and J 4 bases; nucleotides not matched to a gene: 10. The germline CDR1 and CDR2 sequences are SGHRS and YFSETQ.

The chain links TRBV5-1 to TRBJ2-5, with 10 bases fitting TRBD1. Source material: PBMCs or T cells enriched from blood (not recorded which). This receptor was taken from a woman aged 45 to 65 who had recovered from COVID-19. CDR3 sequence reads: CASSLSSTGGVGETQYF. DNA for the CDR3: TGCGCCAGCAGCTTGTCCTCGACAGGGGGCGTAGGAGAGACCCAGTACTTC.